These T cell receptor beta chains were read from a single sample in a study of patients and donors after allogeneic stem cell transplantation. Each CDR3 protein gets one entry after TCRdb re-called the RT-PCR reads with MiXCR. The data show some 960,000 distinct CDR3 sequences, about 20% seen once. The specimen was blood, either unsorted or a sorted T cell fraction (not recorded which). These receptors came from a human donor who was either an allogeneic HSCT recipient or a stem cell or donor lymphocyte infusion donor (not recorded which). It is not recorded whose cells these are; they may come from a transplant donor. CDR3s include the opening cysteine and the closing phenylalanine or tryptophan. D genes are given only for firm matches. The listing skips clone size in some rows; elsewhere it reads once, few, many or a size class.

V gene,clone size,D gene,J gene,CDR3 length,CDR3 DNA,CDR3 protein
TRBV24-1,once,-,TRBJ2-1,19,TGTGCCACCAGTGATTCCCCAGGGGGCGGGAGCGATGCCTACAATGAGCAGTTCTTC,CATSDSPGGGSDAYNEQFF
TRBV25-1,-,-,TRBJ2-1,15,TGTGCCACCCCCAAGGGCCAGGGGACCTACAATGAGCAGTTCTTC,CATPKGQGTYNEQFF
TRBV15,-,-,TRBJ2-7,21,TGTGCCACCAGCAGAGAGGAGGTGGGACATACCTCCGGGTGGTTATCCTACGAGCAGTACTTC,CATSREEVGHTSGWLSYEQYF
TRBV12-3/TRBV12-4,few,TRBD1,TRBJ1-3,15,TGTGCCAGCAGTTTTGGAACAGGGGAAAGGAACACCATATATTTT,CASSFGTGERNTIYF
TRBV30,-,-,TRBJ1-6,16,TGTGCCTGGAGTAGATACTCGGACAGTCTCAATTCACCCCTCCACTTT,CAWSRYSDSLNSPLHF
TRBV29-1,few,TRBD2,TRBJ2-1,14,TGCAGCGTTCGGACTAGCGGGACAGCGCTTGAGCAGTTCTTC,CSVRTSGTALEQFF
TRBV5-1,-,-,TRBJ1-6,16,TGCGCCAGCAGCACGGGCCCCCAGGGCTCCGGTTCACCCCTCCACTTT,CASSTGPQGSGSPLHF
TRBV9,few,-,TRBJ2-7,14,TGTGCCAGCAGCGTAGGGTCTAGCTCCTACGAGCAGTACTTC,CASSVGSSSYEQYF
TRBV27,few,-,TRBJ2-3,12,TGTGCCAGCAGTGACTTGGGAGATACGCAGTATTTT,CASSDLGDTQYF
TRBV6-5,few,-,TRBJ1-2,13,TGTGCCAGCAGTTTCAAAGGGAACTATGGCTACACCTTC,CASSFKGNYGYTF
TRBV20-1,many,TRBD2,TRBJ2-1,16,TGCAGTGCTAGATCAACCAGCGGGGGGGAGATCAATGAGCAGTTCTTC,CSARSTSGGEINEQFF
TRBV10-3,few,-,TRBJ2-7,12,TGTGCCATCAGTGGGCTTTCCTACGAGCAGTACTTC,CAISGLSYEQYF
TRBV2,few,-,TRBJ2-1,13,TGTGCCAGGGACGGCCCCGGATACAATGAGCAGTTCTTC,CARDGPGYNEQFF
TRBV11-3,-,TRBD2,TRBJ2-3,17,TGTGCCAGCAGCTTAGATTCGGTGGCGGGGGGCGCAGATACGCAGTATTTT,CASSLDSVAGGADTQYF
TRBV4-2,few,TRBD2,TRBJ2-7,16,TGTGCCAGCAGCCAAGAGACTAGCGGGGGGGTAAACGAGCAGTACTTC,CASSQETSGGVNEQYF
TRBV9,-,-,TRBJ2-7,18,TGTGCCAGCAGCACGAGTAGTCCCTCCCCGGGCAGACTCTACGAGCAGTACTTC,CASSTSSPSPGRLYEQYF
TRBV19,-,-,TRBJ2-1,15,TGTGCCAGTAGTATGGCTACCCGCTCCTACAATGAGCAGTTCTTC,CASSMATRSYNEQFF
TRBV6-4,few,-,TRBJ2-5,16,TGTGCCAGCAGTGTAAACCTCAGGCAGATCCAAGAGACCCAGTACTTC,CASSVNLRQIQETQYF
TRBV7-3,few,-,TRBJ1-6,16,TGTGCCAGCAGCCCCCAACCCCGGGGTTATGGTTCACCCCTCCACTTT,CASSPQPRGYGSPLHF
TRBV11-1,once,TRBD2,TRBJ2-7,16,TGTGCCAGCAGCCCAACCGGGACTACTTTAACCTACGAGCAGTACTTC,CASSPTGTTLTYEQYF
TRBV24-1,-,-,TRBJ2-5,12,TGTGCCGCCCACGGTGGCCAAGAGACCCAGTACTTC,CAAHGGQETQYF
TRBV3-1,-,-,TRBJ1-5,18,TGTGCCAGCAGCCAAGAAGTTAGGGCCGCAGGGGGCAATCAGCCCCAGCATTTT,CASSQEVRAAGGNQPQHF
TRBV20-1,-,-,TRBJ2-3,14,TGCAGTGCTAGAGGTCTAGCTAAGGCAGATACGCAGTATTTT,CSARGLAKADTQYF
TRBV5-1,few,-,TRBJ2-3,15,TGCGCCAGCTATCTTGCGGGGGCGCGTGGAGATACGCAGTATTTT,CASYLAGARGDTQYF
TRBV7-8,-,TRBD2,TRBJ2-7,14,TGTGCCAGCAGCTTTAGGACTAGTCTCCACGAGCAGTACTTC,CASSFRTSLHEQYF
TRBV15,-,TRBD1,TRBJ1-2,15,TGTGCCACCAGCACCTTGGGACAGACCATCTATGGCTACACCTTC,CATSTLGQTIYGYTF
TRBV6-1,-,TRBD1,TRBJ1-5,16,TGTGCCAGCCTTACGGGACAGGGGGCTTCCAATCAGCCCCAGCATTTT,CASLTGQGASNQPQHF
TRBV12-3/TRBV12-4,few,-,TRBJ2-7,12,TGTGCCAGCACCGCAGGATTGCAAGAGCAGTACTTC,CASTAGLQEQYF
TRBV15,few,-,TRBJ2-7,13,TGTGCCACCACTGGCAGGGGCTCCTACGAGCAGTACTTC,CATTGRGSYEQYF
TRBV7-2,few,TRBD2,TRBJ2-5,16,TGTGCCAGCAGCATTAGCGGGAGGGCTTTTCGGGAGACCCAGTACTTC,CASSISGRAFRETQYF
TRBV4-1,-,-,TRBJ2-5,13,TGCGCCAGCAGCCGGGTTCCCTTGGAGACCCAGTACTTC,CASSRVPLETQYF
TRBV29-1,few,TRBD2,TRBJ2-3,15,TGCAGCGTTGAGGGAGTAGCGGGCGGCACAGATACGCAGTATTTT,CSVEGVAGGTDTQYF
TRBV7-3,few,-,TRBJ2-5,14,TGTGCCAGCAGCCCTGGGACTGCCAGGGGGACCCAGTACTTC,CASSPGTARGTQYF
TRBV2,-,TRBD2,TRBJ2-2,16,TGTGCCAAAGAAGGCCGACTAGCGGGGAGTGGAGGGGAGCTGTTTTTT,CAKEGRLAGSGGELFF
TRBV5-1,-,-,TRBJ1-6,16,TGCGCCAGCAGCTTGGATAACCAGGGGAGTAGATCACCCCTCCACTTT,CASSLDNQGSRSPLHF
TRBV29-1,few,TRBD2,TRBJ2-3,14,TGCAGCGTTGAAGGGGACTATTCGACAGATACGCAGTATTTT,CSVEGDYSTDTQYF
TRBV4-1,-,TRBD2,TRBJ2-3,17,TGCGCCAGCAGCCACGTTTTAGCGGGACTACGAACAGATACGCAGTATTTT,CASSHVLAGLRTDTQYF
TRBV6-6,-,-,TRBJ2-7,12,TGTGCCAGCACAGGGTTTTCACTCGAGCAGTACTTC,CASTGFSLEQYF
TRBV6-6,-,-,TRBJ2-1,13,TGTGCCAGCAGTTACTCGGAGGGCGGTGAGCAGTTCTTC,CASSYSEGGEQFF
TRBV5-1,few,TRBD1,TRBJ2-3,14,TGCGCCAGCAGCTCAGGGGGACCCACAGATACGCAGTATTTT,CASSSGGPTDTQYF
TRBV12-3/TRBV12-4,-,-,TRBJ2-1,13,TGTGCCAGCAGTCCCCCCTGGAGCAATGAGCAGTTCTTC,CASSPPWSNEQFF
TRBV20-1,few,TRBD1,TRBJ2-7,13,TGCAGTGCTACCGGGACAGGGCTATGGGAGCAGTACTTC,CSATGTGLWEQYF
TRBV7-2,-,-,TRBJ1-3,15,TGTGCCAGCAGCTTAAACGCCAGGGCTGGAAACACCATATATTTT,CASSLNARAGNTIYF
TRBV2,few,-,TRBJ2-1,12,TGTGCCAGCAGTGAACGGCGTAATGAGCAGTTCTTC,CASSERRNEQFF
TRBV29-1,few,TRBD1,TRBJ1-2,14,TGCAGCGTTGACTCAGGGGGCGCCGGCTATGGCTACACCTTC,CSVDSGGAGYGYTF
TRBV30,-,-,TRBJ2-7,12,TGTGCCTGGAGTTTATCCCGGGGGGAGCAGTACTTC,CAWSLSRGEQYF
TRBV5-1,many,-,TRBJ1-2,12,TGCGCCAGCAGCTTGGAAGAATATGGCTACACCTTC,CASSLEEYGYTF
TRBV27,many,-,TRBJ1-5,14,TGTGCCAGCAGCTGGGGCGGGTCCAATCAGCCCCAGCATTTT,CASSWGGSNQPQHF
TRBV20-1,few,TRBD1,TRBJ2-1,15,TGCAGTGCTGTTGGCCGGGACAGACCCTACAATGAGCAGTTCTTC,CSAVGRDRPYNEQFF
TRBV29-1,-,TRBD2,TRBJ2-1,16,TGCAGCGTAGCCCACTTAGCGGGAGGACGCTACAATGAGCAGTTCTTC,CSVAHLAGGRYNEQFF
TRBV5-6,few,-,TRBJ2-1,13,TGTGCCAGCAGCTTGGCCGGGGCAGAAGAGCAGTTCTTC,CASSLAGAEEQFF
TRBV5-5,-,-,TRBJ2-5,16,TGTGCCAGCAGCCTCCGGGATGCCCAAAACCGGGGGACCCAGTACTTC,CASSLRDAQNRGTQYF
TRBV20-1,few,TRBD1,TRBJ2-1,15,TGCAGTGCTAGAGAAGGGACAGGGGGCAGGAATGAGCAGTTCTTC,CSAREGTGGRNEQFF
TRBV20-1,few,TRBD1,TRBJ2-6,19,TGCAGTGCTAGGGGAGGAGGGGGACAGGGAGAGGCTGGGGCCAACGTCCTGACTTTC,CSARGGGGQGEAGANVLTF